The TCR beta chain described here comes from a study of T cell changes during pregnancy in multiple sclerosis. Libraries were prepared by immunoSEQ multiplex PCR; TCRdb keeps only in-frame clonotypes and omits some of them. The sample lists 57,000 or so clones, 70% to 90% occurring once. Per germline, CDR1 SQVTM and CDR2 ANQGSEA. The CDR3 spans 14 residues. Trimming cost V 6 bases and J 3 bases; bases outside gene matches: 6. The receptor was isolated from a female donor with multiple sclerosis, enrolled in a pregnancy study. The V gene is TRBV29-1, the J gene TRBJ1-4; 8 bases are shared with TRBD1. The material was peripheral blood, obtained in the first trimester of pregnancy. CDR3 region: CSVTQGASNEKLFF. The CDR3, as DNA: TGCAGCGTAACTCAGGGGGCCTCTAATGAAAAACTGTTTTTT.